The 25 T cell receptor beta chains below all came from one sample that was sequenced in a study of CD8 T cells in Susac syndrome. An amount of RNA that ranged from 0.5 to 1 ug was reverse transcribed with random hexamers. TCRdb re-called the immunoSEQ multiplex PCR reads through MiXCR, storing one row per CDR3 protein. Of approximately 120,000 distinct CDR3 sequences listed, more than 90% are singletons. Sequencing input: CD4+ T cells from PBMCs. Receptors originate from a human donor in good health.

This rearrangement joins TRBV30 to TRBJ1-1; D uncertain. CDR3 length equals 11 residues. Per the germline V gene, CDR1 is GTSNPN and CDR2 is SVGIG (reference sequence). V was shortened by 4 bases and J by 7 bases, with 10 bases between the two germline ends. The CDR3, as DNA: TGTGCCTGGATGATCTTCAATGAAGCTTTCTTT. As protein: CAWMIFNEAFF. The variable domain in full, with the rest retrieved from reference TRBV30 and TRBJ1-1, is SQTIHQWPATLVQPVGSPLSLECTVEGTSNPNLYWYRQAAGRGLQLLFYSVGIGQISSEVPQNLSASRPQDRQFILSSKKLLLSDSGFYLCAWMIFNEAFFGQGTRLTVV.

The CDR3 bases are TGTGCCAGCAGCCCCCGACACAATCAGCCCCAGCATTTT. This gives the protein CASSPRHNQPQHF. V gene TRBV6-5 combines with J gene TRBJ1-5; D is undetermined. V was trimmed by 6 bases and J by 3 bases, leaving 9 bases between them. The CDR3 length is 13 residues. The germline gives CDR1 MNHEY, CDR2 SVGAGI.

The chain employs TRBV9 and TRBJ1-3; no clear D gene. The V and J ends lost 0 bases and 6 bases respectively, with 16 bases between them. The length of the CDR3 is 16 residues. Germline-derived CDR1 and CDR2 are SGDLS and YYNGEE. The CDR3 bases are TGTGCCAGCAGCGTAGATCCGAGGGCGCGGGAAAACACCATATATTTT. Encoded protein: CASSVDPRARENTIYF.

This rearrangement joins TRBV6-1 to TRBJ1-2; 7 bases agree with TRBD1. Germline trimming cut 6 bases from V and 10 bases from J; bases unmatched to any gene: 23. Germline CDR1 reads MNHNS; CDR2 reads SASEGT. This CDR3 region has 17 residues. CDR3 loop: CASSPETLNRDSWDYTF. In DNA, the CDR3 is TGTGCCAGCAGCCCGGAGACCCTGAACCGGGACAGCTGGGACTACACCTTC.

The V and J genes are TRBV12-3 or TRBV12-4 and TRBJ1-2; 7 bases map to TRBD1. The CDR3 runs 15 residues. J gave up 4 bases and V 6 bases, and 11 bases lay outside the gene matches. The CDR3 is CASSLGDSLLYGYTF. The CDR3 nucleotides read TGTGCCAGCAGCCTCGGGGACAGTCTCCTCTATGGCTACACCTTC.

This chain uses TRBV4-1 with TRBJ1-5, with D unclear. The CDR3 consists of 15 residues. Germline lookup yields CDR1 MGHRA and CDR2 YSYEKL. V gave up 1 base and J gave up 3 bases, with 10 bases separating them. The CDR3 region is CASSQGQQFNQPQHF. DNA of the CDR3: TGCGCCAGCAGCCAAGGGCAACAGTTCAATCAGCCCCAGCATTTT.

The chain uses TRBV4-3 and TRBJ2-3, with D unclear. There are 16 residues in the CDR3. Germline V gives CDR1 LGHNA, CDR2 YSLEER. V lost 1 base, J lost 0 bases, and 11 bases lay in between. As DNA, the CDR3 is TGCGCCAGCAGCCAAGGGGCAGCCACTAGCACAGATACGCAGTATTTT. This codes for CASSQGAATSTDTQYF.

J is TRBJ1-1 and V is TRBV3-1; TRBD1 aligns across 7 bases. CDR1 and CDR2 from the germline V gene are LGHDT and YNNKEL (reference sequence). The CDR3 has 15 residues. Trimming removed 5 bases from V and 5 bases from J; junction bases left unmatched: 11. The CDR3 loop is CASSGRQGPGTEAFF. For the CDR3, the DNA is TGTGCCAGCAGCGGTCGACAGGGTCCGGGTACTGAAGCTTTCTTT.

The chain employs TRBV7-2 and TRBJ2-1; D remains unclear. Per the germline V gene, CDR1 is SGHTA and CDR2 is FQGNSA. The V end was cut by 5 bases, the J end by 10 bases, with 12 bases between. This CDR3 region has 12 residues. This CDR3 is CASSSANREQFF. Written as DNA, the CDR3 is TGTGCCAGCAGCAGCGCCAACCGGGAGCAGTTCTTC.

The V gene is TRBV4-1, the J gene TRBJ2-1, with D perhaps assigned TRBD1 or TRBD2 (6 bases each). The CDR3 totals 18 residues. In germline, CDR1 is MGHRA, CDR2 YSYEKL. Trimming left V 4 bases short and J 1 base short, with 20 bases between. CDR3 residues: CASSRRIGGAGSYNEQFF. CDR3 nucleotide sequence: TGCGCCAGCAGCCGAAGAATAGGGGGTGCGGGGTCCTACAATGAGCAGTTCTTC.

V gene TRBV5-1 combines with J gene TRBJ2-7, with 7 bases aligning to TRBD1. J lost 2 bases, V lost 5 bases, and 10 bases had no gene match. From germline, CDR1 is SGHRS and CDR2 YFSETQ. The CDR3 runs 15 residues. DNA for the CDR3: TGCGCCAGCAGTCTAGACCCGACAGGGACCTACGAGCAGTACTTC. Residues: CASSLDPTGTYEQYF.

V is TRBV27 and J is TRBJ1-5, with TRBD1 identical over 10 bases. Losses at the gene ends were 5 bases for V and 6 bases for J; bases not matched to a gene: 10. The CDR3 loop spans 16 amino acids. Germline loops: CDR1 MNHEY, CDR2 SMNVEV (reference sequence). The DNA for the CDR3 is TGTGCCAGCAGTGGGACAGGGGTCCTTCTTGGTCAGCCCCAGCATTTT. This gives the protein CASSGTGVLLGQPQHF.

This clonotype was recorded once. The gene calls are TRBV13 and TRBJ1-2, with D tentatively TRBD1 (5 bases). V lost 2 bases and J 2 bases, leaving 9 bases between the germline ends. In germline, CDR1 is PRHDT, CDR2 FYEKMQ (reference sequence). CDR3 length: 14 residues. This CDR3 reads CASSLNTGNYGYTF. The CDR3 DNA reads TGTGCCAGCAGCTTAAACACAGGCAACTATGGCTACACCTTC.

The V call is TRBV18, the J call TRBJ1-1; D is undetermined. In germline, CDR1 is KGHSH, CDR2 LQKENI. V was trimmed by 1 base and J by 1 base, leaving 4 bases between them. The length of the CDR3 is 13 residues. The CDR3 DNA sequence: TGTGCCAGCTCACCACTCGGGAACACTGAAGCTTTCTTT. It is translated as CASSPLGNTEAFF. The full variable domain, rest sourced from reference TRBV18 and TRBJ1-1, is NAGVMQNPRHLVRRRGQEARLRCSPMKGHSHVYWYRQLPEEGLKFMVYLQKENIIDESGMPKERFSAEFPKEGPSILRIQQVVRGDSAAYFCASSPLGNTEAFFGQGTRLTVV.

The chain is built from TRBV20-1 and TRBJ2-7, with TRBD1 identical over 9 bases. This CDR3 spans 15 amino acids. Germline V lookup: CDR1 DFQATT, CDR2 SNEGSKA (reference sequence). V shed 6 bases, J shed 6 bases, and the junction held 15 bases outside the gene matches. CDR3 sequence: CSAGDRETMAGEQYF. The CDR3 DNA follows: TGCAGTGCAGGGGACAGGGAGACTATGGCCGGCGAGCAGTACTTC.

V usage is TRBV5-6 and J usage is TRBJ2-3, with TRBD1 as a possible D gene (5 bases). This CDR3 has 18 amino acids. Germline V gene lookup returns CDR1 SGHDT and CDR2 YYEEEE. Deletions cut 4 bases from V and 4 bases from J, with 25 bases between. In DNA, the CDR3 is TGTGCCAGCAGCGCAACTTTTTTGGGGCCAATACGGGCAGATACGCAGTATTTT. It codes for CASSATFLGPIRADTQYF.

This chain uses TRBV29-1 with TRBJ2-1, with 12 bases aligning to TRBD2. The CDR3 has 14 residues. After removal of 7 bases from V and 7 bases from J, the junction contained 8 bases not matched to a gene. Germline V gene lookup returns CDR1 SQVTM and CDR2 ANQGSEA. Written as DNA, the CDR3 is TGCAGCGCCGAGACTAGCGGGAGAGGTAATGAGCAGTTCTTC. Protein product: CSAETSGRGNEQFF.

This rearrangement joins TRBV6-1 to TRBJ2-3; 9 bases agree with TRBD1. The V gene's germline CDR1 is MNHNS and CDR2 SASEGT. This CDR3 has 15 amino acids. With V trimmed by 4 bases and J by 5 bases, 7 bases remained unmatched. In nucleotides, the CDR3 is TGTGCCAGCAGTGGACGGACAGGGGTGATAGATACGCAGTATTTT. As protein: CASSGRTGVIDTQYF.

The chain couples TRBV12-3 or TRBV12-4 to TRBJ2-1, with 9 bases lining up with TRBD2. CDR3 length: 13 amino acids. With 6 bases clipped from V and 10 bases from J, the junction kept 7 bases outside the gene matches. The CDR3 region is CASSPGLAWEQFF. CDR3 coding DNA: TGTGCCAGCAGCCCTGGACTAGCGTGGGAGCAGTTCTTC.

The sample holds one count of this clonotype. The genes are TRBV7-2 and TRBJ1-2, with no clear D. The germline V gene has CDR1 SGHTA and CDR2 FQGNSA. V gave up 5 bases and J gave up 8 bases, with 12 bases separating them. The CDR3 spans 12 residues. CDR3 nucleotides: TGTGCCAGCAGCCCCGACGTGGACGGCTACACCTTC. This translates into CASSPDVDGYTF.

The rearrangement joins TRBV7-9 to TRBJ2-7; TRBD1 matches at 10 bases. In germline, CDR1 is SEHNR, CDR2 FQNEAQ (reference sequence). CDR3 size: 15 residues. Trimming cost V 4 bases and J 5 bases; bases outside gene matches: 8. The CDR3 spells CASSSGQGVENEQYF. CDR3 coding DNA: TGTGCCAGCAGCTCAGGACAGGGGGTAGAGAACGAGCAGTACTTC.

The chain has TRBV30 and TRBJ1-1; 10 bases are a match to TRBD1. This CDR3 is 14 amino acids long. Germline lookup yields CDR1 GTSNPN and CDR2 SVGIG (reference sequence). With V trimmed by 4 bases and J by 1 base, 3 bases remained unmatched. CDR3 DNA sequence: TGTGCCTGGACCCGACAGGGGGCGAACACTGAAGCTTTCTTT. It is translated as CAWTRQGANTEAFF.

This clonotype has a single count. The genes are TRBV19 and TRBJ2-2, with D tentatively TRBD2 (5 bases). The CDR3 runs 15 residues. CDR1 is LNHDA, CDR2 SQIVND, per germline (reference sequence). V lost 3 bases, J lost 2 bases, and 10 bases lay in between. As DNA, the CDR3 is TGTGCCAGTAGTATTCCGGGGATAAACACCGGGGAGCTGTTTTTT. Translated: CASSIPGINTGELFF.

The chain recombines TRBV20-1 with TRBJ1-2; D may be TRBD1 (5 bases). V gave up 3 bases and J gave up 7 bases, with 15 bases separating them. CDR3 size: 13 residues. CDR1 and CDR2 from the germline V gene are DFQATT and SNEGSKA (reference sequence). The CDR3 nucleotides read TGCAGTGCTAGCTACCGAGGGGAAGGTGGCTACACCTTC. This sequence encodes CSASYRGEGGYTF.

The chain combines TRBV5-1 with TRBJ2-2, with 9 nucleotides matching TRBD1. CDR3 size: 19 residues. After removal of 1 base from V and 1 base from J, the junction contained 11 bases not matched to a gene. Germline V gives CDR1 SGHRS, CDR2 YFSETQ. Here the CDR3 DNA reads TGCGCCAGCAGCTTGACCGCGCAGGGACAGGGCCTGAACACCGGGGAGCTGTTTTTT. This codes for CASSLTAQGQGLNTGELFF.